This T cell receptor (beta chain) was documented in a study of shared clonotypes between healthy human individuals. Points from the study as a whole: Non-shared clonotypes had lower generation probabilities than clonotypes shared by all four sorted-subset donors. The rarefaction results pointed to incomplete sorted-subset sequencing despite large depth. Enrolling few donors narrowed the genetic and exposure-history diversity that was represented. Around 5.4% of naive CD4 clonotypes were common to a few donors.

Generated by immunoSEQ multiplex PCR, the TCRdb table keeps only in-frame clones and is missing some. This sample carries approximately 2.5 million clones, 80% to 95% of them seen once, and the ten largest clones take 0.36%. For this clone: Its target is unknown.

Looked up from germline, CDR1 is SGHRS and CDR2 is YFSETQ. The CDR3 covers 16 residues. V shed 4 bases and J 2 bases; nucleotides not matched to a gene: 9. The chain links TRBV5-1 to TRBJ2-3, with TRBD1 matching over 8 bases. The clonotype comes from a man between 18 and 29 years old in good health. Some clones in this sample may be carry-over from other donors' samples. Sequencing used naive CD4+ T cells from PBMCs. Subset specified: CD45RA+ positively selected. CDR3 protein: CASSPTQGAYTDTQYF. CDR3 in DNA: TGCGCCAGCAGCCCGACCCAGGGGGCGTACACAGATACGCAGTATTTT.